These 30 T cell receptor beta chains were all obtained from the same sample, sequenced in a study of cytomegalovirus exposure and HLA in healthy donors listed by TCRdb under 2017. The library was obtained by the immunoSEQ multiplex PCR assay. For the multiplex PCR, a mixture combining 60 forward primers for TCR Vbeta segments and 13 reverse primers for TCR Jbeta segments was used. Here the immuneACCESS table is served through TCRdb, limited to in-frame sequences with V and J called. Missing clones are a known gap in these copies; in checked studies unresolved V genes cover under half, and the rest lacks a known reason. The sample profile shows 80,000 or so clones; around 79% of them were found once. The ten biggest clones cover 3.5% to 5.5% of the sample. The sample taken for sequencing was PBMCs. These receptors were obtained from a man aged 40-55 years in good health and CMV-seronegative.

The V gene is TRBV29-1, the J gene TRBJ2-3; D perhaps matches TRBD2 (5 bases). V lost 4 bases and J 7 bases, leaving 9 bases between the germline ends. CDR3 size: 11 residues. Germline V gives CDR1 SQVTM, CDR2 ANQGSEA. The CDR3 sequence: CSVVGVHTQYF. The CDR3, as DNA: TGCAGCGTTGTCGGGGTCCATACGCAGTATTTT.

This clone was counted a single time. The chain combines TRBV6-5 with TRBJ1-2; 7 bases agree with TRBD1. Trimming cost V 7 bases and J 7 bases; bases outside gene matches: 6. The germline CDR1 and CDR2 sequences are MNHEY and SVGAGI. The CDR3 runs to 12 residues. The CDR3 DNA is TGTGCCAGCACAAGGGGGCTGGGTGGCTACACCTTC. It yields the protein CASTRGLGGYTF.

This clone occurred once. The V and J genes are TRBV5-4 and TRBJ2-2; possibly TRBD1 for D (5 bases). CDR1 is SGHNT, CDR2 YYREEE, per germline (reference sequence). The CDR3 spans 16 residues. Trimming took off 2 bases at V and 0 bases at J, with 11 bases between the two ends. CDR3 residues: CASSFPDITNTGELFF. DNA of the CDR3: TGTGCCAGCAGCTTCCCGGACATCACGAACACCGGGGAGCTGTTTTTT.

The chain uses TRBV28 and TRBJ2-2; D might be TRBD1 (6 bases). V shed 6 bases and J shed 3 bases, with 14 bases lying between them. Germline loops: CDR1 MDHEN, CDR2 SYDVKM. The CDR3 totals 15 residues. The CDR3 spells CASRLTGLDTGELFF. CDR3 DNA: TGTGCCAGCAGACTTACAGGGTTGGACACCGGGGAGCTGTTTTTT.

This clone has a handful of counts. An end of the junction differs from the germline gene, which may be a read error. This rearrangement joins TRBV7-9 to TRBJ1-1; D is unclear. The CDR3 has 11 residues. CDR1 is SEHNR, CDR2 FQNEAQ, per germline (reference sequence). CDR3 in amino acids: CATSPGTEAFF. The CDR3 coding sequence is TGTGCCACCAGCCCCGGCACTGAAGCTTTCTTT.

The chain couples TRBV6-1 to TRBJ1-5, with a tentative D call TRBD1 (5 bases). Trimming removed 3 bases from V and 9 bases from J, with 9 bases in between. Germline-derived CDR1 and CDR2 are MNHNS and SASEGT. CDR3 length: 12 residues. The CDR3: CASSEEGPPQHF. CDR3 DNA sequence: TGTGCCAGCAGTGAGGAGGGACCGCCCCAGCATTTT.

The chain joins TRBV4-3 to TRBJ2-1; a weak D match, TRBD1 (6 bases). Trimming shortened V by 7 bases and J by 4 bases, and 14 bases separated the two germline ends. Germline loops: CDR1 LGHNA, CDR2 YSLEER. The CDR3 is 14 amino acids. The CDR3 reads CASTFDRRYNEQFF. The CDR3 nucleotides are TGCGCCAGCACCTTCGACAGGCGATACAATGAGCAGTTCTTC.

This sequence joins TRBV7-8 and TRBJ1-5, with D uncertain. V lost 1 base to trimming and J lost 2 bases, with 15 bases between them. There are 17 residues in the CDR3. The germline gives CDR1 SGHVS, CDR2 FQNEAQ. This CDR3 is CASSLGRVPSRNQPQHF. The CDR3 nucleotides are TGTGCCAGCAGCTTAGGGAGGGTGCCGTCGCGCAATCAGCCCCAGCATTTT.

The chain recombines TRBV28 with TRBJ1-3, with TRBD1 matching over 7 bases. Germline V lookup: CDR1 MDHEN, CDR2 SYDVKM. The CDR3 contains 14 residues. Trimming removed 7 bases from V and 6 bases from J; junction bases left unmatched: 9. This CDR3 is CASNTPGTENTIYF. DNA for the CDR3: TGTGCCAGCAACACCCCCGGGACAGAAAACACCATATATTTT.

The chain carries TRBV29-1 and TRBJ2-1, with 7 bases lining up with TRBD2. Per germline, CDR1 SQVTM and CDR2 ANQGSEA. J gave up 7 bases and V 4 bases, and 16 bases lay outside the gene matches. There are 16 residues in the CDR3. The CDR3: CSVGVANAGVSNEQFF. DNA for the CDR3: TGCAGCGTTGGCGTGGCGAATGCGGGAGTATCAAATGAGCAGTTCTTC.

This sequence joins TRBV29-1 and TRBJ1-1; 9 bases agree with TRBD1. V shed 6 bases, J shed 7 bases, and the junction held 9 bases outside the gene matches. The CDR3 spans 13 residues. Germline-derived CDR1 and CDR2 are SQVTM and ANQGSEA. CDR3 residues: CSVNRGRAGEAFF. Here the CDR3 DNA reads TGCAGCGTAAACAGGGGGCGAGCGGGTGAAGCTTTCTTT.

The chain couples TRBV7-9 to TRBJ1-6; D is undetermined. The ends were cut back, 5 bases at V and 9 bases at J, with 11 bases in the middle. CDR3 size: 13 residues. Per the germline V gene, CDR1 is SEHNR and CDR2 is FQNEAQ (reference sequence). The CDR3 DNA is TGTGCCAGCAGCCAATTAGATAGTTCACCCCTCCACTTT. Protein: CASSQLDSSPLHF.

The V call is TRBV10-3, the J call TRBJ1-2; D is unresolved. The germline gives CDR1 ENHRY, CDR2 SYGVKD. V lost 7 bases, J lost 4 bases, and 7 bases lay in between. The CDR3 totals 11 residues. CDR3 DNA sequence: TGTGCCATCAAGGAGGTCTATGGCTACACCTTC. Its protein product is CAIKEVYGYTF.

CDR3 nucleotides: TGTGCCAGCAGGGGCCAACAGGGGATGGGCACTGAAGCTTTCTTT. It specifies CASRGQQGMGTEAFF. The rearrangement uses TRBV6-6 and TRBJ1-1; 7 bases match TRBD1. Trimming removed 6 bases from V and 4 bases from J; junction bases left unmatched: 11. Per the germline V gene, CDR1 is MNHNY and CDR2 is SVGAGI (reference sequence). This CDR3 comprises 15 residues.

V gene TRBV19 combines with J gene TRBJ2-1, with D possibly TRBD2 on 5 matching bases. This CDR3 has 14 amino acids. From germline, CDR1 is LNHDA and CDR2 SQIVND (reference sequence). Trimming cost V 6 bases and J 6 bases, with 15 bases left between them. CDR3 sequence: CASRGGGSSNEQFF. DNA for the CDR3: TGTGCCAGTAGGGGTGGCGGGTCGAGCAATGAGCAGTTCTTC.

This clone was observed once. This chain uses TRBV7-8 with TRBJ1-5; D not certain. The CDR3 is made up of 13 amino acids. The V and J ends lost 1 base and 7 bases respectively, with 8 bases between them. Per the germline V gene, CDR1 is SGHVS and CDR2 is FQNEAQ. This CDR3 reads CASSLGRGQPQHF. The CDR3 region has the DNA TGTGCCAGCAGCTTAGGGAGAGGCCAGCCCCAGCATTTT. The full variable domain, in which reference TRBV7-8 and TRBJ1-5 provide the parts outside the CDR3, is GAGVSQSPRYKVAKRGQDVALRCDPISGHVSLFWYQQALGQGPEFLTYFQNEAQLDKSGLPSDRFFAERPEGSVSTLKIQRTQQEDSAVYLCASSLGRGQPQHFGDGTRLSIL.

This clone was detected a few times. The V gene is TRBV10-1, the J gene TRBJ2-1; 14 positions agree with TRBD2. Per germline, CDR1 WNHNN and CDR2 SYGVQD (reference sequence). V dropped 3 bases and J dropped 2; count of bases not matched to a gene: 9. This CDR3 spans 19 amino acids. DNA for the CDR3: TGCGCCAGCAGTGATGGTGGACTAGCGGGAGGAGGAACCTACAATGAGCAGTTCTTC. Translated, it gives CASSDGGLAGGGTYNEQFF.

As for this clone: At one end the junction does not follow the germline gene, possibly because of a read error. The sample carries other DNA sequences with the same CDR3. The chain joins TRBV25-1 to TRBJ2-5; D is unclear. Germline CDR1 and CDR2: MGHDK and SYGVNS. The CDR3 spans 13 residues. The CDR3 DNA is TGTGCCAGCAGTGACGTCTACCAAGAGACTCAGTACTTC. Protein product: CASSDVYQETQYF.

This CDR3 is CASSYPTVSYEQYF. The CDR3 DNA sequence: TGTGCCAGCAGTTATCCGACAGTTTCCTACGAGCAGTACTTC. The rearrangement joins TRBV6-6 to TRBJ2-7, with D possibly being TRBD1 (5 bases). Trimming cost V 3 bases and J 1 base, with 10 bases left between them. CDR1 is MNHNY, CDR2 SVGAGI, per germline (reference sequence). The CDR3 contains 14 residues.

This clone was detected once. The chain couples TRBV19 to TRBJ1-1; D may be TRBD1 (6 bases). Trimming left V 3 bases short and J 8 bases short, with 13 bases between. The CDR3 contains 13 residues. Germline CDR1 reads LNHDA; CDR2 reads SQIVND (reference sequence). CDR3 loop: CASSIGGGGEAFF. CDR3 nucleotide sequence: TGTGCCAGTAGTATCGGGGGAGGGGGGGAAGCTTTCTTT.

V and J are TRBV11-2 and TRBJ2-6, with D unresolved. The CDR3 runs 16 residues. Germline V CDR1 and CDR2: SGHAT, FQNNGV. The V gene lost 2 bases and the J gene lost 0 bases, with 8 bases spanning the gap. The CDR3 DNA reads TGTGCCAGCAGCTTAAATCAGGCCTCTGGGGCCAACGTCCTGACTTTC. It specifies CASSLNQASGANVLTF.

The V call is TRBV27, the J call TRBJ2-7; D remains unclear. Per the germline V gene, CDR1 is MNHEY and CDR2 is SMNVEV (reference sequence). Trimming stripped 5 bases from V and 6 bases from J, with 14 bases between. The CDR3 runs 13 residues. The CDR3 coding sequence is TGTGCCAGCAGTCACCGACTGCACGGCGAGCAGTACTTC. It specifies CASSHRLHGEQYF.

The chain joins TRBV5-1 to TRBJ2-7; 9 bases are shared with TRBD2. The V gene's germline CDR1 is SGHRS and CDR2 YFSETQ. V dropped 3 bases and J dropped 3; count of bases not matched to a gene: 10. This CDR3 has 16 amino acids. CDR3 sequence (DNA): TGCGCCAGCAGCTCGCAAATCGGGACTAGCTACTACGAGCAGTACTTC. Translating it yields CASSSQIGTSYYEQYF.

In DNA, the CDR3 is TGTGCCAGCAGTGAAGGTTGGGAAGGGACAAATGGCTACACCTTC. Protein sequence: CASSEGWEGTNGYTF. The gene calls are TRBV6-1 and TRBJ1-2; tentatively, D is TRBD1 (6 bases). V was trimmed by 1 base and J by 6 bases, leaving 15 bases between them. CDR1 and CDR2 from the germline V gene are MNHNS and SASEGT. This CDR3 is 15 amino acids long.

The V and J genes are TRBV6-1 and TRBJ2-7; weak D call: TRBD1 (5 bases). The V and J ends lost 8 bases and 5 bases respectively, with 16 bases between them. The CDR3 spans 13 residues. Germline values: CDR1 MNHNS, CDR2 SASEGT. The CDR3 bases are TGTGCCAGCCTTGAACAGGAAATCGACGAGCAGTACTTC. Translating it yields CASLEQEIDEQYF.

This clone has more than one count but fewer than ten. DNA of the CDR3: TGTGCCAGCAAGAGACCGGGACAGGGGCATGGCTACACCTTC. It yields the protein CASKRPGQGHGYTF. The rearrangement links TRBV27 to TRBJ1-2, with 10 bases fitting TRBD1. Germline CDR1 and CDR2: MNHEY and SMNVEV (reference sequence). This CDR3 region has 14 residues. V was pared by 7 bases and J by 6 bases, with 8 bases of the junction left unmatched.

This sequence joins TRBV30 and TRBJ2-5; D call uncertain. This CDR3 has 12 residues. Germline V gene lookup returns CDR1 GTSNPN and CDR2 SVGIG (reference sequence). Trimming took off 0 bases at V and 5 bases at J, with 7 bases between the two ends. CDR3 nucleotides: TGTGCCTGGAGTGTACAAAAGGAGACCCAGTACTTC. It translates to CAWSVQKETQYF.

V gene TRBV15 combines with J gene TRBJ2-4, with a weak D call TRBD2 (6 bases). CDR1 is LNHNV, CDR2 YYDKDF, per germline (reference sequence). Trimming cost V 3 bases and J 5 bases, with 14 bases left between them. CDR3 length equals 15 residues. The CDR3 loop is CATSRDGGWENIQYF. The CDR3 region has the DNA TGTGCCACCAGCAGGGACGGAGGGTGGGAAAACATTCAGTACTTC.

The CDR3 is CASSSASGAGGEQFF. In nucleotides, the CDR3 is TGCGCCAGCAGCTCCGCTAGCGGGGCCGGGGGTGAGCAGTTCTTC. V is TRBV5-1 and J is TRBJ2-1; 9 bases match TRBD2. The V gene end was trimmed by 3 bases and the J gene end by 9 bases; junction bases not matched to a gene: 10. CDR3 length: 15 residues. Germline V gene lookup returns CDR1 SGHRS and CDR2 YFSETQ. Complete variable domain (other parts from reference TRBV5-1 and TRBJ2-1): KAGVTQTPRYLIKTRGQQVTLSCSPISGHRSVSWYQQTPGQGLQFLFEYFSETQRNKGNFPGRFSGRQFSNSRSEMNVSTLELGDSALYLCASSSASGAGGEQFFGPGTRLTVL.

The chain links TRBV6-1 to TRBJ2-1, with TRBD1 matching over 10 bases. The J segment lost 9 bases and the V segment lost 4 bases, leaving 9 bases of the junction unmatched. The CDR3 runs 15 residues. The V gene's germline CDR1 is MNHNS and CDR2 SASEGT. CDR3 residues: CASSGVGTGVGEQFF. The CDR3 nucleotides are TGTGCCAGCAGTGGCGTCGGGACAGGGGTGGGTGAGCAGTTCTTC.